This T cell receptor (beta chain) comes out of a study of PD-1 blockade in classical Hodgkin lymphoma. In the study overall: Intravenous delivery of nivolumab at 3 mg/kg to patients occurred every 2 weeks.

Relapse after autologous stem cell transplantation occurred in every patient, and brentuximab vedotin exposure varied. To note about this clone: What it binds is not known.

The CDR3 spans 15 residues. The germline V gene has CDR1 SGHTA and CDR2 FQGNSA. Trimming took 5 bases from V and 4 from J, leaving 15 bases between them. General study results and limits: Patients newly diagnosed and complete responders had comparable baseline diversity. Newly diagnosed patients were reported to exhibit reduced baseline TCR diversity relative to healthy donors. CD4+ TCR diversity climbed significantly by C4D1, unlike CD8+ TCR diversity.

Here immunoSEQ multiplex PCR was the method, and the copy in TCRdb shows in-frame clones only, minus some. The sample shows about 24,000 clones, 70% to 80% of them seen only once. J is TRBJ1-5 and V is TRBV7-2, with TRBD1 as a possible D gene (5 bases). This sequence was found in a human donor with classical Hodgkin lymphoma. This specimen was peripheral blood mononuclear cells (PBMCs), taken at baseline. The CDR3 DNA follows: TGTGCCAGCAGCCCACAATGGACACCTAATCAGCCCCAGCATTTT. As protein: CASSPQWTPNQPQHF.